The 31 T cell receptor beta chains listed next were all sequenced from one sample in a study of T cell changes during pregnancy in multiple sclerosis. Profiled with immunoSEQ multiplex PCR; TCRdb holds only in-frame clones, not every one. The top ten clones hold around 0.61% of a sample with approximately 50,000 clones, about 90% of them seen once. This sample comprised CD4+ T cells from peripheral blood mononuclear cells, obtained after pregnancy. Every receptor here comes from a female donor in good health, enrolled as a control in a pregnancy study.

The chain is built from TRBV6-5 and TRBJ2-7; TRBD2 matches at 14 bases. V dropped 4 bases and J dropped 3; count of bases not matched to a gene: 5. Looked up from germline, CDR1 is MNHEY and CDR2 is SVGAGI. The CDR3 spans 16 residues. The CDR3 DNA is TGTGCCAGCAGTTCAGGGACTAGCGGGAGTTTCTACGAGCAGTACTTC. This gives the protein CASSSGTSGSFYEQYF.

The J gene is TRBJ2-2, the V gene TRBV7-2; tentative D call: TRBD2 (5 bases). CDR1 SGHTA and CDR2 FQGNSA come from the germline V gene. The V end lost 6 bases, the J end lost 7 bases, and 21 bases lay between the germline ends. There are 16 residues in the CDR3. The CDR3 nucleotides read TGTGCCAGCAGTTCTTACCCAGGAGGAAGTGGCGGGGAGCTGTTTTTT. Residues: CASSSYPGGSGGELFF.

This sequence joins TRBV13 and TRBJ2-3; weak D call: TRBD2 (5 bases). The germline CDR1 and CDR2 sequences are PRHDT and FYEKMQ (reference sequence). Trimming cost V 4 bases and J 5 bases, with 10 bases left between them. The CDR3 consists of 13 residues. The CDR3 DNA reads TGTGCCAGCAGCTCGGTTCGGGGAGATACGCAGTATTTT. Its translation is CASSSVRGDTQYF. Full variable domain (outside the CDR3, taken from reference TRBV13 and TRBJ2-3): AAGVIQSPRHLIKEKRETATLKCYPIPRHDTVYWYQQGPGQDPQFLISFYEKMQSDKGSIPDRFSAQQFSDYHSELNMSSLELGDSALYFCASSSVRGDTQYFGPGTRLTVL.

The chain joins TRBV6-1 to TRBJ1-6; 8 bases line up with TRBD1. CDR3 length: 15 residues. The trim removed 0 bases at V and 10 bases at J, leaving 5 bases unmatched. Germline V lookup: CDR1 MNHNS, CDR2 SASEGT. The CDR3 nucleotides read TGTGCCAGCAGTGAAGCGCCAGGGGGCGGATCACCCCTCCACTTT. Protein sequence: CASSEAPGGGSPLHF.

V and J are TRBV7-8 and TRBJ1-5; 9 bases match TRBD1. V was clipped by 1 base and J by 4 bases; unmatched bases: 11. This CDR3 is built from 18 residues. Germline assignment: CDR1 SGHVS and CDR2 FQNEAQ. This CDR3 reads CASSLVDRGRSGNQPQHF. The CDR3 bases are TGTGCCAGCAGCTTAGTGGACAGGGGAAGATCGGGTAATCAGCCCCAGCATTTT.

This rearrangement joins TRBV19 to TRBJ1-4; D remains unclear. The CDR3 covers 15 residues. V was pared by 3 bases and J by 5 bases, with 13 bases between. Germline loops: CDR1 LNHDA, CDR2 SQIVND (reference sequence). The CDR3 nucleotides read TGTGCCAGTAGTATGTTTGGGAGCAGCAATGAAAAACTGTTTTTT. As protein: CASSMFGSSNEKLFF.

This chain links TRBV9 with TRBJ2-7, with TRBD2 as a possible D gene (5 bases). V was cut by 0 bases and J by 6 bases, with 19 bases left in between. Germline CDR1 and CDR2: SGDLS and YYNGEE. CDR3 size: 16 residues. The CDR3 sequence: CASSVGLGYSEGEQYF. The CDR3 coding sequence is TGTGCCAGCAGCGTAGGGTTGGGCTACAGCGAGGGCGAGCAGTACTTC. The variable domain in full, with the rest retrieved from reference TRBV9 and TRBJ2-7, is DSGVTQTPKHLITATGQRVTLRCSPRSGDLSVYWYQQSLDQGLQFLIQYYNGEERAKGNILERFSAQQFPDLHSELNLSSLELGDSALYFCASSVGLGYSEGEQYFGPGTRLTVT.

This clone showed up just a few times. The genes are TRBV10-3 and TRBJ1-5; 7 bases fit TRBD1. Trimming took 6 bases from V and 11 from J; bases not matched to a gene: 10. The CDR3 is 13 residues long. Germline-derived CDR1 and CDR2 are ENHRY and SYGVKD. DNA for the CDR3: TGTGCCATCAGCCGCGACAGGGCCCAGGCCCAGCATTTT. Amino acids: CAISRDRAQAQHF.

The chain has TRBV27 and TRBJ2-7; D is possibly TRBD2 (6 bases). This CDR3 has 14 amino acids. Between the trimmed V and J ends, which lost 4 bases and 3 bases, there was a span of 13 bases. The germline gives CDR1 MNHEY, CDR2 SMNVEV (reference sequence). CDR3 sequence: CASSSVGGVYEQYF. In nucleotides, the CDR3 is TGTGCCAGCAGTTCCGTCGGGGGAGTCTACGAGCAGTACTTC.

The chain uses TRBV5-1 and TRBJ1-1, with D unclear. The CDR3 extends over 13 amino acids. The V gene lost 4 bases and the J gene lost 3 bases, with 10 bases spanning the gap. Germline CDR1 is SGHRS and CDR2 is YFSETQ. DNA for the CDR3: TGCGCCAGCAGCGTGAACGGAGACACTGAAGCTTTCTTT. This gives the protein CASSVNGDTEAFF.

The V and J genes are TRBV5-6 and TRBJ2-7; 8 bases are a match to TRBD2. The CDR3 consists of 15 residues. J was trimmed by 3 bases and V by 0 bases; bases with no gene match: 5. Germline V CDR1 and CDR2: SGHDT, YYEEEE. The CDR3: CASSLVGTSIYEQYF. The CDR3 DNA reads TGTGCCAGCAGCTTGGTCGGGACTAGTATCTACGAGCAGTACTTC.

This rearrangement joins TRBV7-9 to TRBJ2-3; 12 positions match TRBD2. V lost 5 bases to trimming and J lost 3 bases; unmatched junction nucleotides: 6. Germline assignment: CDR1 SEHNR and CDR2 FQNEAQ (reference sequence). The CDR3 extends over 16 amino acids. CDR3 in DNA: TGTGCCAGCAGCCGGACACTAGCGGGAGGAACAGATACGCAGTATTTT. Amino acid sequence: CASSRTLAGGTDTQYF.

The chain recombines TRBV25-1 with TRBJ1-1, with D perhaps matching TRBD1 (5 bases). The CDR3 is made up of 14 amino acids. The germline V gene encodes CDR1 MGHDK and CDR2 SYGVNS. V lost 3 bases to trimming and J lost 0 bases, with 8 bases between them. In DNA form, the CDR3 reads TGTGCCAGCAGTGACTGGGGCTTGAACACTGAAGCTTTCTTT. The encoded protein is CASSDWGLNTEAFF. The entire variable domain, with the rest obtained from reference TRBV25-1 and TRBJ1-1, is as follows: EADIYQTPRYLVIGTGKKITLECSQTMGHDKMYWYQQDPGMELHLIHYSYGVNSTEKGDLSSESTVSRIRTEHFPLTLESARPSHTSQYLCASSDWGLNTEAFFGQGTRLTVV.

CDR3 in amino acids: CASSFRTANYGYTF. The DNA of the CDR3 is TGCGCCAGCAGCTTCCGGACAGCTAACTATGGCTACACCTTC. The chain has TRBV5-1 and TRBJ1-2; possible D gene TRBD1, 6 bases. CDR3 length: 14 amino acids. Trimming cost V 2 bases and J 0 bases, with 8 bases left between them. Germline CDR1 SGHRS, CDR2 YFSETQ.

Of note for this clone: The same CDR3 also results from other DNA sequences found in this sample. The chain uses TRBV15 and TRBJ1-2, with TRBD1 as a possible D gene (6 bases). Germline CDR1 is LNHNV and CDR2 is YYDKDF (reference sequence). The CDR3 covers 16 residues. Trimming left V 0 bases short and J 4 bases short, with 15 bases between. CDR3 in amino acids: CATSRDLQGLTYGYTF. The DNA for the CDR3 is TGTGCCACCAGCAGAGATCTACAGGGCCTTACCTATGGCTACACCTTC.

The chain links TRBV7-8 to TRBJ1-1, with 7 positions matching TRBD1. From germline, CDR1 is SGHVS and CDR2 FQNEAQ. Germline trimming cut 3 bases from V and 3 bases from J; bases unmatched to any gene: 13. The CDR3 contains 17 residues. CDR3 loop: CASSFGRGGTLDTEAFF. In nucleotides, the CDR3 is TGTGCCAGCAGCTTTGGTAGAGGGGGCACCCTGGACACTGAAGCTTTCTTT.

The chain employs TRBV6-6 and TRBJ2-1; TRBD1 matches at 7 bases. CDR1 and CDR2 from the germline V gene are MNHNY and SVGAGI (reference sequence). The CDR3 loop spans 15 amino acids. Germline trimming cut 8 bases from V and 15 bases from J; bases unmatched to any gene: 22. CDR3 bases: TGTGCCAGCTCCAACCCTAATGCCCCCGGGACAGTGGCGTTCTTC. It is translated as CASSNPNAPGTVAFF.

CDR3 nucleotides: TGTGCCAGCAGCTTAGATCGCGGGACTCCCCACTCTGGGGCCAACGTCCTGACTTTC. It codes for CASSLDRGTPHSGANVLTF. V is TRBV7-9 and J is TRBJ2-6; a weak D match, TRBD2 (6 bases). Germline-derived CDR1 and CDR2 are SEHNR and FQNEAQ (reference sequence). V gave up 1 base and J gave up 0 bases, with 16 bases separating them. The CDR3 length is 19 residues.

The CDR3 region has the DNA TGCGCCAGTGCCGACGGGACAGTTAATGAAAAACTGTTTTTT. It yields the protein CASADGTVNEKLFF. The chain has TRBV5-1 and TRBJ1-4; 7 bases match TRBD1. The CDR3 is 14 amino acids. Germline loops: CDR1 SGHRS, CDR2 YFSETQ. Trimming took 8 bases from V and 4 from J; bases not matched to a gene: 8.

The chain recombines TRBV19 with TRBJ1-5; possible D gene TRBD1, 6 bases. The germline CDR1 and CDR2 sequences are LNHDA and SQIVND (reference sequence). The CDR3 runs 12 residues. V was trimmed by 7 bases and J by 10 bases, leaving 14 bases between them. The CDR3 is CASTGTNEPQHF. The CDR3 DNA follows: TGTGCCAGTACCGGGACAAACGAACCCCAGCATTTT.

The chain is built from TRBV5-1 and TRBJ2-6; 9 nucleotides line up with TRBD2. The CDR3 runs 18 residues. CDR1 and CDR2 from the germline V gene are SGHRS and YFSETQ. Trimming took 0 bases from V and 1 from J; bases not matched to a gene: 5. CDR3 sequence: CASSLVVAGVSGANVLTF. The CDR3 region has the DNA TGCGCCAGCAGCTTGGTCGTAGCGGGAGTATCTGGGGCCAACGTCCTGACTTTC.

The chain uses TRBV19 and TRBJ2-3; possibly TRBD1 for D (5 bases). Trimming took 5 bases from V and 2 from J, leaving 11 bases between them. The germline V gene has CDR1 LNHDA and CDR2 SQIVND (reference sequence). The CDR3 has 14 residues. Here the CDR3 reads CASSPQTVTDTQYF. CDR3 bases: TGTGCCAGTAGTCCCCAGACAGTCACAGATACGCAGTATTTT.

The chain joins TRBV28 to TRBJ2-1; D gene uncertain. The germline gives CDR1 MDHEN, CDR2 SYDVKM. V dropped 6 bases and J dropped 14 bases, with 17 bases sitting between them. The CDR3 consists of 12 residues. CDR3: CASRTHQRLEFF. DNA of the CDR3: TGTGCCAGCAGGACCCACCAGAGACTCGAGTTCTTC.

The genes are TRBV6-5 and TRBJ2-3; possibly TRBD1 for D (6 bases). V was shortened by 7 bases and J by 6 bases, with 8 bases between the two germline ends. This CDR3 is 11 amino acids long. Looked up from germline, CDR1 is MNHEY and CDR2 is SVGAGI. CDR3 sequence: CASNQGDTQYF. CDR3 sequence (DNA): TGTGCCAGCAACCAGGGGGATACGCAGTATTTT.

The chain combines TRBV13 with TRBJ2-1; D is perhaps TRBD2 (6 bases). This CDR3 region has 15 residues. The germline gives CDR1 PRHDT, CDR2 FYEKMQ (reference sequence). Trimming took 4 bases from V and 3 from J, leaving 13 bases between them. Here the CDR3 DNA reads TGTGCCAGCAGCTCCCGACTAGAATACTACAATGAGCAGTTCTTC. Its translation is CASSSRLEYYNEQFF.

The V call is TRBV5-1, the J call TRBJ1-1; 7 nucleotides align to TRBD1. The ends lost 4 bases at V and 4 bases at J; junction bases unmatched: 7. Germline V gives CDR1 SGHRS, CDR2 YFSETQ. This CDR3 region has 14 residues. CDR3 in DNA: TGCGCCAGCAGCCCGTCGACAGGGACCACTGAAGCTTTCTTT. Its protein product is CASSPSTGTTEAFF.

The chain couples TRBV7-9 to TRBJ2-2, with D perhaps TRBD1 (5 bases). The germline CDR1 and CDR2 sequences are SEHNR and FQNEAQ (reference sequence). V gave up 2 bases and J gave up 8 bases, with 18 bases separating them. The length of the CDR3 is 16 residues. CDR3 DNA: TGTGCCAGCAGCTTACAGGGCACTACCGTTGCAGGGGAGCTGTTTTTT. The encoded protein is CASSLQGTTVAGELFF.

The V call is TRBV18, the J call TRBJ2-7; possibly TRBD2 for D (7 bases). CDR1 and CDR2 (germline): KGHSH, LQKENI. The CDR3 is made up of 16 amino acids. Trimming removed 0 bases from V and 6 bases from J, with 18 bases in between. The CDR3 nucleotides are TGTGCCAGCTCACCACCGGGAAGGGGGGGGGAGAGCGAGCAGTACTTC. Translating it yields CASSPPGRGGESEQYF.

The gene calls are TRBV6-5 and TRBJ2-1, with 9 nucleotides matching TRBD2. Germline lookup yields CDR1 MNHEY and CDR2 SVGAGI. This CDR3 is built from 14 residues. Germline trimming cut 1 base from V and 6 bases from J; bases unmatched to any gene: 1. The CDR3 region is CASSYLAGVNEQFF. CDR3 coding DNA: TGTGCCAGCAGTTACTTAGCGGGAGTCAATGAGCAGTTCTTC.

The CDR3 DNA reads as TGTGCCAGCAGTGGGGACAACACCTACGAGCAGTACTTC. It encodes CASSGDNTYEQYF. The chain recombines TRBV28 with TRBJ2-7; D possibly corresponds to TRBD1 (6 bases). Per germline, CDR1 MDHEN and CDR2 SYDVKM. This CDR3 contains 13 residues. V lost 5 bases and J lost 2, with 10 bases in between.

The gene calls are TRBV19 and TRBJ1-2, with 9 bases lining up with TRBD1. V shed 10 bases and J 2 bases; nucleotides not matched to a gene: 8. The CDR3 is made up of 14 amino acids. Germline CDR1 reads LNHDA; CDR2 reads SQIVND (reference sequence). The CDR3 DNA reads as TGTGCCACCCAACCGGGACAGGGCAACTATGGCTACACCTTC. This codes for CATQPGQGNYGYTF.